The clone carrying this TCR beta chain was observed at least ten times. The antigen is not known. These data are taken from a study of T-cell memory formation after mild COVID-19. TCRdb called the 5' RACE reads again in MiXCR, with one record for every CDR3 protein. The table records approximately 390,000 distinct CDR3 sequences, approximately 15% of them present only once. With 4 bases clipped from V and 4 bases from J, the junction kept 1 base outside the gene matches. From germline, CDR1 is SGHVS and CDR2 FNYEAQ. The CDR3 runs to 12 residues. Whole-study results and caveats: CD8+ contracting clones occupied EMRA, while CD4+ ones occupied mainly CM and EM. Some SARS-CoV-2-responding clones were already detected in memory before infection.

The source of this sequence is a man younger than 35 who had mild COVID-19 (a few samples of this study predate the infection). Cell type and time point are not known. What was sequenced was PBMCs or a T cell subset sorted from them (not recorded which). The rearrangement links TRBV7-6 to TRBJ2-7; 7 nucleotides agree with TRBD1. The CDR3 DNA sequence: TGTGCCAGCAGCTCACAGGGGTACGAGCAGTACTTC. Amino acid sequence: CASSSQGYEQYF. Full variable domain (rest looked up from reference TRBV7-6 and TRBJ2-7): GAGVSQSPRYKVTKRGQDVALRCDPISGHVSLYWYRQALGQGPEFLTYFNYEAQQDKSGLPNDRFSAERPEGSISTLTIQRTEQRDSAMYRCASSSQGYEQYFGPGTRLTVT.